The sequence of this T cell receptor beta chain was determined in a study of cytomegalovirus exposure and HLA in healthy donors. Study-level results: Most likely, a cluster of highly shared sequence variants arose as a sequencing artifact. The study designated over 150 TCR beta chains cytomegalovirus-associated.

Germline assignment: CDR1 SGHRS and CDR2 YFSETQ. V lost 2 bases and J lost 5, with 13 bases in between. CDR3 length: 14 amino acids. Donors sampled were nominally healthy, though unrecorded immune exposures were likely. PCR amplification relied on 60 Vbeta primers (plus 13 Jbeta primers). Clones were read by immunoSEQ multiplex PCR, and TCRdb kept only the in-frame ones, dropping some. The sample records 95,000 to 150,000 clones, around three quarters being singletons. As to this clone: Its matching antigen is unknown.

This receptor was identified in a young woman in good health and CMV-seropositive. This chain joins TRBV5-1 and TRBJ2-5; tentative D call: TRBD1 (7 bases). The sequenced sample was PBMCs. For the CDR3, the DNA is TGCGCCAGCAGCTTTACAGGGGCGGGGGAGACCCAGTACTTC. Translation: CASSFTGAGETQYF.